This is a list of T cell receptor beta chains from one sample in a study of blood T cell repertoires in COVID-19. Generated by immunoSEQ multiplex PCR, the TCRdb table keeps only in-frame clones and is missing some. Of approximately 180,000 clones in the sample, around four fifths were seen once. Source material: peripheral blood. Receptors originate from a woman in her forties with COVID-19, enrolled during active disease. Both conserved end residues are part of each CDR3. A D gene is named only where the DNA matches it firmly. Rows give clone size only sometimes, using once, few, many, or a class for an expanded clone.

clone_size,j_call,v_call,d_call,cdr3_aa,cdr3_nt
-,TRBJ2-2,TRBV2,TRBD1,CASSLTGDENGGELFF,TGTGCCAGCAGCCTGACAGGGGATGAGAATGGCGGGGAGCTGTTTTTT
once,TRBJ2-5,TRBV6-4,-,CASSAGTQETQYF,TGTGCCAGCAGTGCCGGGACACAAGAGACCCAGTACTTC
-,TRBJ2-7,TRBV28,-,CASSSPGAFHPFEQYF,TGTGCCAGCAGTTCCCCGGGAGCCTTCCACCCGTTCGAGCAGTACTTC
-,TRBJ1-5,TRBV6-5,-,CASSSLRSNQPQHF,TGTGCCAGCAGCTCCCTGCGTAGCAATCAGCCCCAGCATTTT
-,TRBJ2-3,TRBV2,TRBD2,CASSELAGGGDTQYF,TGTGCCAGCAGTGAGCTAGCGGGAGGGGGAGATACGCAGTATTTT
-,TRBJ2-5,TRBV3-1/TRBV3-2,TRBD2,CASSQDFVLAGVETQYF,TGTGCCAGCAGCCAAGATTTCGTACTAGCGGGAGTAGAGACCCAGTACTTC
-,TRBJ1-1,TRBV14,TRBD1,CASSQDMRQGGEAFF,TGTGCCAGCAGCCAAGATATGAGACAGGGCGGTGAAGCTTTCTTT
-,TRBJ2-7,TRBV6-1,-,CASSERRQSYEQYF,TGTGCCAGCAGTGAAAGGAGACAGAGCTACGAGCAGTACTTC
-,TRBJ1-2,TRBV19,TRBD1,CASSIARGSRGYTF,TGTGCCAGTAGTATCGCCAGGGGGAGCCGTGGCTACACCTTC
-,TRBJ1-5,TRBV5-6,-,CASSLAGSNQPQHF,TGTGCCAGCAGCTTGGCGGGTAGCAATCAGCCCCAGCATTTT
-,TRBJ1-6,TRBV18,TRBD1,CATLYSGTGASPLHF,TGTGCCACCCTCTATTCCGGGACAGGGGCCTCACCCCTCCACTTT
-,TRBJ1-1,TRBV7-9,-,CASSYRVVYGFTEAFF,TGTGCCAGCAGCTACAGGGTTGTGTACGGGTTCACTGAAGCTTTCTTT